This T cell receptor beta chain was obtained from a study of blood T cell repertoires in COVID-19. Study as a whole: T cells, B-cell-depleted T cells, or PBMCs provided the cDNA or gDNA that served as material.

The V end was cut by 2 bases, the J end by 5 bases, with 7 bases between. This CDR3 is built from 12 residues. From germline, CDR1 is SGHDT and CDR2 YYEEEE. A few counts support this clone. Assay used: immunoSEQ multiplex PCR; TCRdb lists only in-frame clones, some missing. Here the sample spans some 120,000 clones, 55% to 70% being singletons. The rearrangement uses TRBV5-6 and TRBJ1-1; D remains ambiguous. Sequencing was performed on peripheral blood. This TCR was sampled from a woman in her 70s with acute or convalescent COVID-19. The CDR3 reads CASSFIPTEAFF. The CDR3 coding sequence is TGTGCCAGCAGCTTTATCCCGACTGAAGCTTTCTTT.